This entry features one T cell receptor beta chain sequence. The length of the CDR3 is 15 residues. Germline assignment: CDR1 SGHDN and CDR2 FVKESK. J lost 4 bases, V lost 4 bases, and 7 bases had no gene match. Only in-frame clones appear in the TCRdb table, and some are missing; sequencing was by immunoSEQ multiplex PCR. Among 50,000 to 65,000 clones listed, 89% were seen once. These data originate in a study of T cell changes during pregnancy in multiple sclerosis. The sequence was collected from a female donor with multiple sclerosis, enrolled in a pregnancy study. The V and J genes are TRBV14 and TRBJ2-1; 7 bases agree with TRBD1. Specimen: peripheral blood, collected after pregnancy. The CDR3 DNA reads as TGTGCCAGCAGCCCGGGGCAGGGGGAATACAATGAGCAGTTCTTC. Amino acids: CASSPGQGEYNEQFF.